A single sample is the source of the 30 T cell receptor beta chains below, sequenced in a study of Graves' ophthalmopathy and Graves' hyperthyroidism. Scientists amplified the TCR beta CDR3 regions from RNA transcripts. First-round RT-PCR relied on HTBI primers, and a second-round multiplex PCR came next. In TCRdb, the multiplex PCR reads were re-called with MiXCR into one record per CDR3 protein. There are a few hundred thousand distinct CDR3 sequences in the sample; about 40% occur only once, and roughly 4% lies in the top ten. What was sequenced was peripheral blood or thyroid tissue (not recorded which). These receptors all stem from an adult man with Graves' hyperthyroidism.

Points on this clonotype: Because the CDR3's place on the DNA is in doubt, the DNA is left out and the CDR3 is given as listed by TCRdb. The gene calls are TRBV7-6 and TRBJ1-1. The germline V gene has CDR1 SGHVS and CDR2 FNYEAQ. Including both end residues, the CDR3 is 19 amino acids long. CDR3 loop: CASSFYICSALSPNTEAFF.

This clonotype was observed at least ten times. The chain carries TRBV7-2 and TRBJ1-1; 7 positions agree with TRBD1. Trimming cost V 4 bases and J 5 bases; bases outside gene matches: 7. CDR3 length: 14 residues. Germline V gives CDR1 SGHTA, CDR2 FQGNSA. The CDR3 sequence: CASSYRRGGTEAFF. In nucleotides, the CDR3 is TGTGCCAGCAGCTATCGCAGGGGGGGGACTGAAGCTTTCTTT.

This clonotype was observed many times. This chain's CDR3 is CASSQNGGSPLHF. The CDR3 DNA reads TGTGCCAGCAGCCAAAACGGAGGATCACCCCTCCACTTT. This chain links TRBV14 with TRBJ1-6; D is unclear. The ends were cut back, 2 bases at V and 10 bases at J, with 9 bases in the middle. Germline assignment: CDR1 SGHDN and CDR2 FVKESK. The CDR3 has 13 amino acids.

This clonotype was seen many times. This chain links TRBV9 with TRBJ1-4, with 7 bases aligning to TRBD1. The CDR3 spans 15 residues. Per germline, CDR1 SGDLS and CDR2 YYNGEE. Trimming removed 4 bases from V and 6 bases from J; junction bases left unmatched: 9. The CDR3 region is CASSHSGTDHEKLFF. Written as DNA, the CDR3 is TGTGCCAGCAGCCACTCAGGGACAGATCATGAAAAACTGTTTTTT.

The genes are TRBV29-1 and TRBJ2-7, with TRBD2 identical over 7 bases. Germline assignment: CDR1 SQVTM and CDR2 ANQGSEA. This CDR3 region has 16 residues. V gave up 0 bases and J gave up 0 bases; unmatched junction bases: 8. In nucleotides, the CDR3 is TGCAGCGTTGAAGATGGGCTAGCGGCTAGCTCCTACGAGCAGTACTTC. The encoded protein is CSVEDGLAASSYEQYF.

This clonotype was observed many times. This chain's CDR3 is CSANLFGIGDGYTF. CDR3 DNA: TGCAGTGCTAACCTCTTTGGAATAGGGGATGGCTACACCTTC. The chain couples TRBV20-1 to TRBJ1-2, with TRBD1 as a possible D gene (5 bases). The V gene lost 4 bases and the J gene lost 6 bases, with 18 bases spanning the gap. The germline V gene encodes CDR1 DFQATT and CDR2 SNEGSKA (reference sequence). This CDR3 is 14 amino acids long.

This clonotype has just a few counts. The chain carries TRBV2 and TRBJ1-2; 10 bases fit TRBD1. The V and J ends lost 2 bases and 10 bases, in that order; junction bases with no gene match: 7. CDR1 SNHLY and CDR2 FYNNEI come from the germline V gene. This CDR3 has 14 residues. The DNA for the CDR3 is TGTGCCAGCAGTGAATGGGTGACAGGGGGCGCCTACACCTTC. This sequence encodes CASSEWVTGGAYTF.

Points on this clonotype: This could be a read error, since a much larger clone is one nucleotide away. The V and J genes are TRBV2 and TRBJ2-7, with TRBD2 identical over 8 bases. The germline V gene has CDR1 SNHLY and CDR2 FYNNEI. There are 16 residues in the CDR3. The CDR3 is CASGEVPALLAGEQYF. CDR3 sequence (DNA): TGTGCCAGCGGTGAAGTCCCCGCCTTGCTAGCGGGCGAGCAGTACTTC.

As DNA, the CDR3 is TGTGCCAGCAAAAAAACGGGTCCCTACAATGAGCAGTTCTTC. The encoded protein is CASKKTGPYNEQFF. The chain has TRBV7-2 and TRBJ2-7; D is uncertain. TRBJ2-1 explains the end of the DNA better; the J call may be wrong. The CDR3 runs to 14 residues. CDR1 is SGHTA, CDR2 FQGNSA, per germline.

The table lists this clonotype with a few counts. The chain is built from TRBV3-1 and TRBJ1-3; D is ambiguous. The CDR3 is 14 residues long. Germline V lookup: CDR1 LGHDT, CDR2 YNNKEL (reference sequence). V was trimmed by 2 bases and J by 3 bases, leaving 8 bases between them. CDR3 region: CASSQKVDGNTIYF. The CDR3 DNA reads TGTGCCAGCAGCCAAAAGGTAGATGGAAACACCATATATTTT.

This clonotype was observed many times. Here the CDR3 DNA reads TGTGCCAGCAGCAACAGCCGGAACACCATATATTTT. Protein sequence: CASSNSRNTIYF. The chain couples TRBV11-2 to TRBJ1-3; D is unresolved. Trimming took 5 bases from V and 7 from J, leaving 9 bases between them. The CDR3 spans 12 residues. Per the germline V gene, CDR1 is SGHAT and CDR2 is FQNNGV.

This rearrangement joins TRBV29-1 to TRBJ2-7; 14 bases align to TRBD2. The J call may be wrong; the DNA end is better matched by TRBJ2-1. CDR3 size: 17 residues. Germline V lookup: CDR1 SQVTM, CDR2 ANQGSEA. Here the CDR3 reads CSVRPSWTSGGYNEQFF. The CDR3 DNA reads as TGCAGCGTTCGACCTTCCTGGACTAGCGGGGGGTACAATGAGCAGTTCTTC.

The rearrangement uses TRBV29-1 and TRBJ2-7; 8 nucleotides line up with TRBD1. CDR3 length: 13 amino acids. Looked up from germline, CDR1 is SQVTM and CDR2 is ANQGSEA. V lost 4 bases, J lost 6 bases, and 8 bases stayed unmatched. The CDR3 DNA sequence: TGCAGCGTTGTATACCAGGGGGCAAGCGAGCAGTACTTC. Translation gives CSVVYQGASEQYF.

J is TRBJ2-5 and V is TRBV2, with D tentatively TRBD2 (5 bases). Trimming removed 5 bases at V and 1 base at J, with 17 bases between. The CDR3 length is 16 residues. CDR1 and CDR2 from the germline V gene are SNHLY and FYNNEI. The chain's CDR3 is CASSFRPDWPQETQYF. The CDR3 DNA reads as TGTGCCAGCAGTTTTAGGCCGGACTGGCCCCAAGAGACCCAGTACTTC.

This clonotype was observed a handful of times. The rearrangement joins TRBV6-1 to TRBJ1-4; D is possibly TRBD1 (6 bases). Trimming pared 2 bases from V and 7 bases from J, leaving 14 bases between. Germline V CDR1 and CDR2: MNHNS, SASEGT. The CDR3 loop spans 15 amino acids. The CDR3 sequence: CASSENGGIGEKLFF. CDR3 DNA sequence: TGTGCCAGCAGTGAAAATGGGGGCATAGGTGAAAAACTGTTTTTT.

There are a few counts of this clonotype. The chain recombines TRBV5-5 with TRBJ1-4; TRBD1 matches at 8 bases. Germline values: CDR1 SGHKS, CDR2 YYEKEE (reference sequence). V was clipped by 4 bases and J by 0 bases; unmatched bases: 5. The CDR3 runs to 16 residues. The CDR3 sequence: CASSRTGWATNEKLFF. In DNA, the CDR3 is TGTGCCAGCAGCCGGACAGGGTGGGCAACTAATGAAAAACTGTTTTTT.

This clonotype occurred many times. The rearrangement links TRBV2 to TRBJ1-2; D is perhaps TRBD1 (5 bases). The CDR3 consists of 13 residues. CDR1 and CDR2 (germline): SNHLY, FYNNEI. Trimming took off 6 bases at V and 4 bases at J, with 12 bases between the two ends. This CDR3 reads CASRTTDSYGYTF. In DNA form, the CDR3 reads TGTGCCAGCAGGACAACCGACAGCTATGGCTACACCTTC.

This clonotype was picked up many times. The chain is built from TRBV19 and TRBJ2-7, with D possibly TRBD2 on 5 matching bases. Trimming removed 3 bases from V and 0 bases from J, with 15 bases in between. The germline CDR1 and CDR2 sequences are LNHDA and SQIVND (reference sequence). CDR3 length equals 16 residues. Written as DNA, the CDR3 is TGTGCCAGTAGTATGTTAGCGACGGAGAACTCCTACGAGCAGTACTTC. Its protein is CASSMLATENSYEQYF.

This clonotype was observed at least ten times. Here the CDR3 DNA reads TGCAGCGTTGGGGGTTGGGGGGGGAACACTGAAGCTTTCTTT. This translates into CSVGGWGGNTEAFF. The chain is built from TRBV29-1 and TRBJ1-1; D is perhaps TRBD1 (5 bases). This CDR3 spans 14 amino acids. Germline V gene lookup returns CDR1 SQVTM and CDR2 ANQGSEA. Between the trimmed V and J ends, which lost 4 bases and 1 base, there was a span of 13 bases.

Many counts were recorded for this clonotype. Written as DNA, the CDR3 is TGCGCCAGCAGCTACGGACAGGGCATACTACCAGAAGCTTTCTTT. The encoded protein is CASSYGQGILPEAFF. V and J are TRBV5-1 and TRBJ1-1, with 8 bases identical to TRBD1. Germline loops: CDR1 SGHRS, CDR2 YFSETQ. This CDR3 is built from 15 residues. V was pared by 3 bases and J by 8 bases, with 12 bases of the junction left unmatched. Supplemented by reference TRBV5-1 and TRBJ1-1, the full variable domain reads KAGVTQTPRYLIKTRGQQVTLSCSPISGHRSVSWYQQTPGQGLQFLFEYFSETQRNKGNFPGRFSGRQFSNSRSEMNVSTLELGDSALYLCASSYGQGILPEAFFGQGTRLTVV.

V and J are TRBV29-1 and TRBJ2-7, with 7 bases that match TRBD2. Germline values: CDR1 SQVTM, CDR2 ANQGSEA. This CDR3 has 14 amino acids. With V trimmed by 8 bases and J by 3 bases, 13 bases remained unmatched. The CDR3 here is CSHNVRASGYEQYF. CDR3 DNA: TGCAGCCATAACGTTCGGGCTAGCGGCTACGAGCAGTACTTC.

This clonotype was seen repeatedly, ten times or more. The V and J genes are TRBV14 and TRBJ2-5; 7 nucleotides match TRBD1. The V gene end was trimmed by 5 bases and the J gene end by 6 bases; junction bases not matched to a gene: 6. The CDR3 extends over 13 amino acids. Germline CDR1 SGHDN, CDR2 FVKESK. The CDR3 spells CASSITGAKTQYF. For the CDR3, the DNA is TGTGCCAGCAGCATTACAGGGGCGAAGACCCAGTACTTC.

The chain is built from TRBV28 and TRBJ1-2; D gene unclear. V gave up 8 bases and J gave up 0 bases, with 16 bases separating them. Germline values: CDR1 MDHEN, CDR2 SYDVKM. CDR3 length: 15 residues. In DNA, the CDR3 is TGTGCCAGCCACCCAGCTGGGAAGCCTAACTATGGCTACACCTTC. Its translation: CASHPAGKPNYGYTF.

This clonotype was seen just once. The V gene is TRBV20-1, the J gene TRBJ1-6; D is ambiguous. Deletions cut 5 bases from V and 6 bases from J, with 14 bases between. From germline, CDR1 is DFQATT and CDR2 SNEGSKA (reference sequence). The CDR3 extends over 14 amino acids. The CDR3, as DNA: TGCAGTGCTGTTCGGGGAGGAACTAATTCACCCCTCCACTTT. It codes for CSAVRGGTNSPLHF.

This clonotype was recorded at least ten times. This sequence joins TRBV9 and TRBJ2-7; weak D call: TRBD1 (6 bases). V lost 4 bases and J lost 0, with 14 bases in between. In germline, CDR1 is SGDLS, CDR2 YYNGEE. This CDR3 has 15 residues. CDR3 sequence reads: CASSPADSYSYEQYF. DNA of the CDR3: TGTGCCAGCAGCCCCGCGGACAGTTACTCCTACGAGCAGTACTTC. Based on the CDR3 plus reference TRBV9 and TRBJ2-7, the full variable domain is DSGVTQTPKHLITATGQRVTLRCSPRSGDLSVYWYQQSLDQGLQFLIQYYNGEERAKGNILERFSAQQFPDLHSELNLSSLELGDSALYFCASSPADSYSYEQYFGPGTRLTVT.

The chain links TRBV3-1 to TRBJ2-5, with D perhaps TRBD1 (6 bases). Germline V gene sequence: CDR1 LGHDT, CDR2 YNNKEL (reference sequence). The CDR3 covers 16 residues. V was cut by 3 bases and J by 5 bases, with 19 bases left in between. The CDR3 is CASSQRGTGYLETQYF. DNA for the CDR3: TGTGCCAGCAGCCAGAGGGGTACAGGGTATCTGGAGACCCAGTACTTC.

The table lists this clonotype with many counts. This rearrangement joins TRBV2 to TRBJ2-7, with a tentative D call TRBD1 (6 bases). In germline, CDR1 is SNHLY, CDR2 FYNNEI. There are 14 residues in the CDR3. V shed 7 bases and J shed 5 bases, with 18 bases lying between them. CDR3 amino acids: CASTRTGINHEQYF. CDR3 DNA sequence: TGTGCCAGCACCCGAACAGGGATAAACCACGAGCAGTACTTC.

This clonotype was counted at least ten times. The chain employs TRBV7-8 and TRBJ2-2; TRBD1 or TRBD2 may be the D gene (5 bases each). The length of the CDR3 is 13 residues. Germline assignment: CDR1 SGHVS and CDR2 FQNEAQ. Trimming took off 3 bases at V and 8 bases at J, with 10 bases between the two ends. CDR3 region: CASSFFGTGELFF. CDR3 in DNA: TGTGCCAGCAGCTTTTTTGGGACGGGGGAGCTGTTTTTT.

In this sample, this clonotype turned up a few times. The CDR3 sequence is CASGKYRDRVNEQYF. As DNA, the CDR3 is TGTGCTAGTGGCAAATACCGGGACAGGGTTAACGAGCAGTACTTC. The rearrangement links TRBV12-5 to TRBJ2-7; 9 bases agree with TRBD1. Germline CDR1 and CDR2: LGHNT and FRNRAP. The CDR3 contains 15 residues. Trimming removed 6 bases from V and 5 bases from J; junction bases left unmatched: 11.

Ten or more counts support this clonotype. This chain connects TRBV6-2 or TRBV6-3 to TRBJ2-7; D remains ambiguous. Germline V CDR1 and CDR2: MNHEY, SVGEGT. The V and J ends lost 2 bases and 5 bases respectively, with 7 bases between them. CDR3 length equals 12 residues. The CDR3 region has the DNA TGTGCCAGCAGTTACGCCCGAAACGAGCAGTACTTC. Protein sequence: CASSYARNEQYF.